This T cell receptor (beta chain) originates from a study of immune cell composition in non-small cell lung cancer. Template was genomic DNA from frozen, unsorted single-cell suspensions. The method was immunoSEQ multiplex PCR; TCRdb's version includes in-frame clones alone and lacks a portion of them. The repertoire holds approximately 2,100 clones, with roughly four fifths as singletons. Germline CDR1 DFQATT, CDR2 SNEGSKA (reference sequence). Trimming pared 4 bases from V and 10 bases from J, leaving 12 bases between. The CDR3 extends over 11 amino acids. Source material: lung tumor tissue. The rearrangement links TRBV20-1 to TRBJ2-3, with D maybe TRBD2 (6 bases). The source of this sequence is a human donor with non-small cell lung cancer. DNA for the CDR3: TGCAGTGCTATGGGAGGCCCTGCGCAGTATTTT. The encoded protein is CSAMGGPAQYF.